This T cell receptor (beta chain) was documented in a study of T cell clusters in autoimmune cytopenias. Notes on the study in general: Comparing secondary cytopenia with chronic lymphocytic leukemia showed no cluster-lack signature, apparently masked by lymphoma repertoire. TRB repertoire shifts in secondary cytopenia and chronic lymphocytic leukemia mostly reflected lymphoma, not autoimmunity. Primary autoimmune cytopenia patients appeared to lack physiological T cell clusters present in healthy donors. Compared with active autoimmune hepatitis patients, healthy donors showed roughly 3-fold more exclusive TRB clusters.

TRB was amplified by touch-down multiplex PCR, primer pools A and B combined. TCRdb re-called the multiplex PCR reads and gives one entry per CDR3 protein, without DNA. The sample holds more than 1,200 distinct CDR3 sequences. The CDR3 is made up of 17 amino acids. CDR1 and CDR2 from the germline V gene are MNHEY and SVGAGI. TRB was amplified from roughly 250 ng of peripheral blood genomic DNA per sample. This clonotype counts as medium-sized by frequency. As yet, its antigen is unknown. The source of this sequence is a human donor with an autoimmune cytopenia or autoimmune hepatitis (not recorded which). This chain connects TRBV6-5 to TRBJ1-6; TCRdb's D call of TRBD1 is untestable without DNA. Sequencing was performed on peripheral blood. The CDR3 reads CASSYYRGDRGGSPLHF.